Listed below are T cell receptor beta chains from one sample, sequenced in a study of cytomegalovirus exposure and HLA in healthy donors. TCRdb's table, derived via immunoSEQ multiplex PCR, lists solely in-frame clones and lacks some. The data hold about 99,000 clones, with over 75% observed a single time. The sample was PBMCs. The receptor source for this set is a man aged 35 to 55 in good health and CMV-seronegative. Each CDR3 is given with its conserved first and last residue. A D gene is named only where the DNA matches it firmly. Clone size is stated in some rows and not others, as once, few, many or a class when expanded.

J gene | V gene | D gene | clone size | CDR3 protein | CDR3 DNA
TRBJ1-1 | TRBV5-4 | TRBD1 | - | CASSIGGAGGGTEAFF | TGTGCCAGCAGCATAGGAGGTGCAGGGGGAGGAACTGAAGCTTTCTTT
TRBJ1-1 | TRBV11-2 | - | - | CASSLYLIGQARLNTEAFF | TGTGCCAGCAGCTTATATCTGATTGGGCAGGCTCGGTTAAACACTGAAGCTTTCTTT
TRBJ1-1 | TRBV7-3 | - | - | CASSLMAGTEAFF | TGTGCCAGCAGCTTAATGGCCGGGACTGAAGCTTTCTTT
TRBJ2-5 | TRBV9 | - | - | CASSDDLGGETQYF | TGTGCCAGCAGCGATGACCTTGGCGGAGAGACCCAGTACTTC
TRBJ1-2 | TRBV21-1 | - | many | CASSKRTGGYGYTF | TGTGCCAGCAGCAAAAGGACAGGGGGCTATGGCTACACCTTC
TRBJ2-7 | TRBV7-9 | - | - | CASSLAGITYEQYF | TGTGCCAGCAGCTTGGCCGGGATAACCTACGAGCAGTACTTC
TRBJ1-2 | TRBV6-4 | TRBD1 | few | CASSDRGRYGYTF | TGTGCCAGCAGTGACAGGGGGCGCTATGGCTACACCTTC
TRBJ1-2 | TRBV30 | TRBD1 | once | CACDPAGDRAYGYTF | TGTGCCTGCGACCCGGCCGGGGACAGGGCCTATGGCTACACCTTC
TRBJ1-4 | TRBV5-4 | TRBD1 | - | CASSLVTGNPTNEKLFF | TGTGCCAGCAGCTTGGTGACAGGGAACCCAACTAATGAAAAACTGTTTTTT
TRBJ2-6 | TRBV5-6 | - | - | CASSLRVSSGANVLTF | TGTGCCAGCAGCTTGCGGGTCAGCTCTGGGGCCAACGTCCTGACTTTC
TRBJ1-5 | TRBV9 | - | - | CASSVVDDSLNQPQHF | TGTGCCAGCAGCGTAGTTGACGACAGTCTCAATCAGCCCCAGCATTTT